Below, one T cell receptor (beta chain) is given with its context. TCRdb re-derived calls from the 5' RACE reads in MiXCR, one entry per CDR3 protein. In the table there are around 98,000 distinct CDR3 sequences, around 17% of which are singletons. This specimen comes from a study of T cells of healthy individuals. The V and J ends lost 0 bases and 8 bases respectively, with 8 bases between them. Germline V gene sequence: CDR1 SNHLY, CDR2 FYNNEI. The length of the CDR3 is 13 residues. This chain links TRBV2 with TRBJ2-1; no definite D call. This receptor was identified in a human donor in good health. CDR3 residues: CASSEALGDEQFF. The DNA for the CDR3 is TGTGCCAGCAGTGAAGCGCTTGGCGATGAGCAGTTCTTC.